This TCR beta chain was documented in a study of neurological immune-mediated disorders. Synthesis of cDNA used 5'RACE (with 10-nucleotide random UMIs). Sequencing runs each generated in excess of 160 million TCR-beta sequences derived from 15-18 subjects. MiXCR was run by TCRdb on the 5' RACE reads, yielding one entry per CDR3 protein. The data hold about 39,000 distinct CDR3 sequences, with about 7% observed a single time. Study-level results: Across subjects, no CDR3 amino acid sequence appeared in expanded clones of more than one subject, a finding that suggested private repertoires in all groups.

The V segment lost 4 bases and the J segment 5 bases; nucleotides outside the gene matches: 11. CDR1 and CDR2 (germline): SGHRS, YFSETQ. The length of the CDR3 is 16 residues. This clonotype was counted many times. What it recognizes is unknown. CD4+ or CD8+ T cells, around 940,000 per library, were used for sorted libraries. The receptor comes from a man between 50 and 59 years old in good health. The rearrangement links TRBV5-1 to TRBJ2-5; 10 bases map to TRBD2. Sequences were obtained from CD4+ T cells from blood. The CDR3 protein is CASSERTSGSGETQYF. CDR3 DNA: TGCGCCAGCAGCGAAAGGACTAGCGGAAGCGGGGAGACCCAGTACTTC. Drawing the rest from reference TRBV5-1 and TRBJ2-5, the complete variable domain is KAGVTQTPRYLIKTRGQQVTLSCSPISGHRSVSWYQQTPGQGLQFLFEYFSETQRNKGNFPGRFSGRQFSNSRSEMNVSTLELGDSALYLCASSERTSGSGETQYFGPGTRLLVL.